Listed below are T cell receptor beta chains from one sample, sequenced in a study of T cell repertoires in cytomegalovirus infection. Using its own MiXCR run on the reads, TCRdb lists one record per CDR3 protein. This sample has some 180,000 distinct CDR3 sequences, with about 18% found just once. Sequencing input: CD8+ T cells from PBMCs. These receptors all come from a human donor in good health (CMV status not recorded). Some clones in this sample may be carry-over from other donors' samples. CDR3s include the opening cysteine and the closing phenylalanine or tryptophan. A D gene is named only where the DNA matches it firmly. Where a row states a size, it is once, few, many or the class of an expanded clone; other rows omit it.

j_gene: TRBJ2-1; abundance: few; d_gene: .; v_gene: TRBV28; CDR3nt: .; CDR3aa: CATRSVPAYYNEQFF
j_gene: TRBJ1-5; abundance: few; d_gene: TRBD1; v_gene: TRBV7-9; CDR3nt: TGTGCCAGCGGGAGGGGGCTGGATGATCAGCCCCAGCATTTT; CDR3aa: CASGRGLDDQPQHF
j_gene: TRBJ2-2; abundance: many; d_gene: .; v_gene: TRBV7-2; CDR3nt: TGTGCCAGCAGCTCGCTTGGGGGCACCGGGGAGCTGTTTTTT; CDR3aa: CASSSLGGTGELFF
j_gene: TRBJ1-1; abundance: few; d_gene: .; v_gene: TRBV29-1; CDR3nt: TGCAGCGCTCACAGGGAATTCACTGAAGCTTTCTTT; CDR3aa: CSAHREFTEAFF
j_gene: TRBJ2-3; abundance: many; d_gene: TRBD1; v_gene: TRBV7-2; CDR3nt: TGTGCCAGCAGCTTCCCCGGGACAGGGGCGGTATGGGCAGATACGCAGTATTTT; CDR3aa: CASSFPGTGAVWADTQYF
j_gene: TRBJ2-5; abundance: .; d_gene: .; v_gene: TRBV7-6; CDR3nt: TGTGCCAGCACCGAGAAGAGGTCGCGGGGAGAGACCCAGTACTTC; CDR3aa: CASTEKRSRGETQYF
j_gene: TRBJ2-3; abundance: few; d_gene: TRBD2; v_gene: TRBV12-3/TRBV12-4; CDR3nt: TGTGCCAGCAGTACCGATTTTAGCGGGGGTAGCACAGATACGCAGTATTTT; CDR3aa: CASSTDFSGGSTDTQYF
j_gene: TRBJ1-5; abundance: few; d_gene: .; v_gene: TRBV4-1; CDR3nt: TGCGCCAGCAGCCAAGATGTGGTACAGGGATTCGGTCAGCCCCAGCATTTT; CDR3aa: CASSQDVVQGFGQPQHF
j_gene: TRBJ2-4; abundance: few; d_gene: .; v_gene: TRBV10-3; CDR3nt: TGTGCCATCAGTGGCCCGACAGAAAACATTCAGTACTTC; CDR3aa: CAISGPTENIQYF
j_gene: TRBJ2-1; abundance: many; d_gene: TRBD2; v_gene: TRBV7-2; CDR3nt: TGTGCCAGCAGCCTCGCTCTAGCGGGTCTTCCCGGTGAGCAGTTCTTC; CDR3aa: CASSLALAGLPGEQFF
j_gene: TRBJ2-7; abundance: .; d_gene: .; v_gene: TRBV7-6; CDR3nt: TGTGCCAGCAGCTCCCGGGAGTACGAGCAGTACTTC; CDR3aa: CASSSREYEQYF
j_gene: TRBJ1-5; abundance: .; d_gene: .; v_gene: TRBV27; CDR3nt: TGTGCCAGCAGTTTATCTAGTTCCCGGGACCCGCATTTT; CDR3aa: CASSLSSSRDPHF
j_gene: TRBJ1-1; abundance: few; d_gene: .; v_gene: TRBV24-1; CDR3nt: TGTGCCACCGGGCGGACGAACACTGAAGCTTTCTTT; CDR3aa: CATGRTNTEAFF
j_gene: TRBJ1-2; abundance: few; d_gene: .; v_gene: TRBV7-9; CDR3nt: TGTGCCAGCAGCTCCGCCCTCTCAGAGGGGATCTATGGCTACACCTTC; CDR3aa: CASSSALSEGIYGYTF
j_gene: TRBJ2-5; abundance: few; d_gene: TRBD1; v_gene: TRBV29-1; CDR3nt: TGCAGCGTTGCCGGGATCTTTACAGGGGGTTCGTACCAAGAGACCCAGTACTTC; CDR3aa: CSVAGIFTGGSYQETQYF
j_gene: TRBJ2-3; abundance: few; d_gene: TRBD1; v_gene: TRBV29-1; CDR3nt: TGCAGCGATGGACAGGGCCCAGATACGCAGTATTTT; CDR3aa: CSDGQGPDTQYF
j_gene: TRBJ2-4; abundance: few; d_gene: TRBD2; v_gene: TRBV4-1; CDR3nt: TGCGCCAGCAGCCAAGGTCAAGCGGGGGTCAAAAACATTCAGTACTTC; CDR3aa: CASSQGQAGVKNIQYF
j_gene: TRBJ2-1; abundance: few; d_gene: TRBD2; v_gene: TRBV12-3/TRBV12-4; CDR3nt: TGTGCCAGCAGCTTCGGGACTACCGACAATGAGCAGTTCTTC; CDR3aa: CASSFGTTDNEQFF
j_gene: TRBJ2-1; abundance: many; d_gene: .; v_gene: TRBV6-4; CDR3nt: TGTGCCAGCAGTGACGGCCCCACGGATGAGCAGTTCTTC; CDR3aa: CASSDGPTDEQFF
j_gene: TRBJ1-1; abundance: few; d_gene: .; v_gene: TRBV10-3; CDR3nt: TGTGCCATCAGTGAGTCGGAGGTGAACACTGAAGCTTTCTTT; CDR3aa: CAISESEVNTEAFF
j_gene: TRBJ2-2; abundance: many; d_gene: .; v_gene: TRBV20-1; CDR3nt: TGCAGTGCTAGAGACGGGGGCGGGAGATCCACCGGGGAGCTGTTTTTT; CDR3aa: CSARDGGGRSTGELFF
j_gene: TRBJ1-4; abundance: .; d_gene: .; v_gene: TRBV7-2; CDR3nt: TGTGCCAGCAGCTTACTGCCCGGGTCGAATGATGAAAAACTGTTTTTT; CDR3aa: CASSLLPGSNDEKLFF
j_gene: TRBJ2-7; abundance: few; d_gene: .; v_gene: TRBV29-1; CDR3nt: TGCAGCGTTGAAGAATTAGACGCGCGAGAGCAGTACTTC; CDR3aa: CSVEELDAREQYF
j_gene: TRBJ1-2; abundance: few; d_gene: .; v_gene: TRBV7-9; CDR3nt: TGTGCCAGCAGCTTAGGTTCGGAGATCGTTGGCTACACCTTC; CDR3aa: CASSLGSEIVGYTF
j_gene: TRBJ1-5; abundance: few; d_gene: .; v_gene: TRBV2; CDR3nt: TGTGCCAGCACGCGGCCCCCGTTAGCCCAGCATTTT; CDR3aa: CASTRPPLAQHF
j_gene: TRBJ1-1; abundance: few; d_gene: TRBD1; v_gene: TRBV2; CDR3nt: TGTGCCAGCCCTGAAGACGACAGGGGCCTCATGAACACTGAAGCTTTCTTT; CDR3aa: CASPEDDRGLMNTEAFF
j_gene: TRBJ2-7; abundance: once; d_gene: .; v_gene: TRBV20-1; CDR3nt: TGCAGTGCTACGACAGGCTCTGGCGAGCAGTACTTC; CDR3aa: CSATTGSGEQYF
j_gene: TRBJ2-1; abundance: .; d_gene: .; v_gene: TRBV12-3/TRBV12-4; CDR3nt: TGTGCCAGCAGTTTCGGTGACTCCCTTCCCAATGAGCAGTTCTTC; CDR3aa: CASSFGDSLPNEQFF
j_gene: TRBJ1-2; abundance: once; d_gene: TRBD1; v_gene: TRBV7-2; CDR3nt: TGTGCCAGCAGCTTGGAGGGGGCGGACTATGGCTACACCTTC; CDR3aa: CASSLEGADYGYTF
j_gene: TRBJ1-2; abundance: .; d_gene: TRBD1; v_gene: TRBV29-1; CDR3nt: TGCAGCGCCCCCGGACAGGCCCCGAACCGGGGTGGCTACACCTTC; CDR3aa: CSAPGQAPNRGGYTF
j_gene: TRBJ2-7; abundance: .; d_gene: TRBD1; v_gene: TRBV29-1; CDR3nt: TGCAGCGTTAGAGGGGGCGGAGGCGAGCAGTACTTC; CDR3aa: CSVRGGGGEQYF
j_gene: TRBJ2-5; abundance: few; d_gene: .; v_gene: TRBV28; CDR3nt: TGTGCCAGCAGTTCCATCCGGACAGAAAAGGAAGAGACCCAGTACTTC; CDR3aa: CASSSIRTEKEETQYF
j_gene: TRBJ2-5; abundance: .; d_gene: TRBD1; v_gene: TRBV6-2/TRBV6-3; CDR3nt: TGTGCCAGCAGTTCTCGGACAGGGCAAGAGACCCAGTACTTC; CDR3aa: CASSSRTGQETQYF
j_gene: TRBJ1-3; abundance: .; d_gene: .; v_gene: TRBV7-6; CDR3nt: TGTGCCAGCAGGAGGGGAGATATCTCTGGAAACACCATATATTTT; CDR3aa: CASRRGDISGNTIYF
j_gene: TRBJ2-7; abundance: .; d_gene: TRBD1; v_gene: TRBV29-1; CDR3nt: TGCAGCGTTGAAGCCCGAAGTGGTAGGGGACAGACCTACGAGCAGTACTTC; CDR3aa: CSVEARSGRGQTYEQYF
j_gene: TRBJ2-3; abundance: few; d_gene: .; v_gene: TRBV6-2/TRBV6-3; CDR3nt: TGTGCCAGCAGTAACTTCAGAGCCACAGATACGCAGTATTTT; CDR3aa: CASSNFRATDTQYF
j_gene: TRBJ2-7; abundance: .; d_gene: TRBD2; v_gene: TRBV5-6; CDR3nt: TGTGCCAGCAGCTTGACGGGACTAGTAAGGGACGAGCAGTACTTC; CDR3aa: CASSLTGLVRDEQYF
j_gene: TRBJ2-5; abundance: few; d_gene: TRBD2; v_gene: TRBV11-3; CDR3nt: TGTGCCAGCAGCGACGGGGGGGGGACGTTCGAGACCCAGTACTTC; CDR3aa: CASSDGGGTFETQYF